Listed below are T cell receptor beta chains from one sample, sequenced in a study of OX40 agonist ivuxolimab in advanced cancers. Data came from immunoSEQ multiplex PCR; TCRdb stores just in-frame clones and leaves some out. The data contain around 90,000 clones, about 94% of them singletons. Sequencing used CD4+ or CD8+ T cells sorted from blood, obtained in a trial of the OX40 agonist ivuxolimab. The receptors derive from an adult with an advanced solid tumor such as melanoma, head and neck, liver or kidney cancer. Both conserved end residues are part of each CDR3. A D gene is named only where the DNA matches it firmly. Clone sizes are given selectively: once, few, many, or a class where the clone is expanded.

v_gene	d_gene	abundance	j_gene	CDR3nt	CDR3aa
TRBV7-3	.	once	TRBJ1-2	TGTGCCAGCAGCTTAATTGCGGGAAACTATGGCTACACCTTC	CASSLIAGNYGYTF
TRBV7-9	.	.	TRBJ2-3	TGTGCCAGCAGCTGGACAGATAGCACAGATACGCAGTATTTT	CASSWTDSTDTQYF
TRBV19	.	.	TRBJ2-5	TGTGCCAGTAGTATTGCTCTCACAGGGCTGGTGTCCCAGTACTTC	CASSIALTGLVSQYF
TRBV5-4	.	.	TRBJ2-6	TGTGCCAGCAGCTTGCGGGGGTCCTCTGGGGCCAACGTCCTGACTTTC	CASSLRGSSGANVLTF
TRBV7-6	.	.	TRBJ2-1	TGTGCCAGCAGCCCCGGGGCAGGCGGGTACAATGAGCAGTTCTTC	CASSPGAGGYNEQFF
TRBV5-1	TRBD2	once	TRBJ2-1	TGCGCCAGCCGATTAGCGGGGGCCCAGTACAATGAGCAGTTCTTC	CASRLAGAQYNEQFF
TRBV27	TRBD1	.	TRBJ1-6	TGTGCCAGCAGTTTGTTGGGACAGGGCAATTCACCCCTCCACTTT	CASSLLGQGNSPLHF
TRBV9	TRBD2	.	TRBJ2-1	TGTGCCAGCAGCGTAGGCGCTAGCGGGATAACCCCTCTAAACTACAATGAGCAGTTCTTC	CASSVGASGITPLNYNEQFF
TRBV28	.	once	TRBJ2-7	TGTGCCAGCAGTTCGGGACAATTCTACGAGCAGTACTTC	CASSSGQFYEQYF
TRBV11-3	TRBD2	.	TRBJ2-3	TGTGCCAGCAGCTGGTCCCCGGGAGCGGGAGTGGGCACAGATACGCAGTATTTT	CASSWSPGAGVGTDTQYF
TRBV30	TRBD2	.	TRBJ2-3	TGTGCCTGGAGGATAGCGGGAGGTACAGATACGCAGTATTTT	CAWRIAGGTDTQYF
TRBV7-8	.	.	TRBJ2-6	TGTGCCAGCAGCTTCGAAAACTCTGGGGCCAACGTCCTGACTTTC	CASSFENSGANVLTF
TRBV7-2	TRBD1	.	TRBJ2-5	TGTGCCAGCAGCGCGGGACAGGGGGCAAGAGAGACCCAGTACTTC	CASSAGQGARETQYF